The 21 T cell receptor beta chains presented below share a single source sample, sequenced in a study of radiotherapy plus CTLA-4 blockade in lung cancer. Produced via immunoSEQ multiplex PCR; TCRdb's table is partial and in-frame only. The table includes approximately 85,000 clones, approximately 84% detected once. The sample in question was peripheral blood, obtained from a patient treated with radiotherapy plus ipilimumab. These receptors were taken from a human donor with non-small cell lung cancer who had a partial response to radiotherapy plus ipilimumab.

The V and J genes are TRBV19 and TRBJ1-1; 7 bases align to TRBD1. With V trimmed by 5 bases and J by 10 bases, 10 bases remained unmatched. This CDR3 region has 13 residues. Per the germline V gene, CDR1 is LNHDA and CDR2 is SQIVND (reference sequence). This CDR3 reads CASSPDRERLAFF. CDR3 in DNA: TGTGCCAGTAGTCCTGACAGGGAGAGGTTAGCTTTCTTT.

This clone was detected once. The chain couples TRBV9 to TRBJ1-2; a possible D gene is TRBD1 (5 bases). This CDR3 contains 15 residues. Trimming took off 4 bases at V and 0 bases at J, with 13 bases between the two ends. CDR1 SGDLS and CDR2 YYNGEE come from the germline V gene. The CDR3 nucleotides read TGTGCCAGCAGCACCGGGGGACTGACTAACTATGGCTACACCTTC. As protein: CASSTGGLTNYGYTF.

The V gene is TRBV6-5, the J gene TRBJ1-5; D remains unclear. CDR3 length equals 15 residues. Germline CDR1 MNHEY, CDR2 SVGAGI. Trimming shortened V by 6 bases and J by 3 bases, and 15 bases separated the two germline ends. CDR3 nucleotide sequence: TGTGCCAGCAGCGGCGGGAGGTACCACAATCAGCCCCAGCATTTT. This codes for CASSGGRYHNQPQHF.

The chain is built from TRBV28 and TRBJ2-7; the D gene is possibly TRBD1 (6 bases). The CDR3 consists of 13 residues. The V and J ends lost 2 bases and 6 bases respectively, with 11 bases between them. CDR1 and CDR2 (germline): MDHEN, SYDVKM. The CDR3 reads CASSLQGFREQYV. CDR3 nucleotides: TGTGCCAGCAGTTTACAGGGGTTCCGCGAGCAGTACGTC.

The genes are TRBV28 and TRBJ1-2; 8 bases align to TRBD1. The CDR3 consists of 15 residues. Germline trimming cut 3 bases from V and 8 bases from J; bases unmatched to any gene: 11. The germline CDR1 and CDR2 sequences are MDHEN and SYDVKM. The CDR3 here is CASSLGQGASLGYTF. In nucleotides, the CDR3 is TGTGCCAGCAGTTTGGGGCAGGGGGCGTCCCTGGGCTACACCTTC.

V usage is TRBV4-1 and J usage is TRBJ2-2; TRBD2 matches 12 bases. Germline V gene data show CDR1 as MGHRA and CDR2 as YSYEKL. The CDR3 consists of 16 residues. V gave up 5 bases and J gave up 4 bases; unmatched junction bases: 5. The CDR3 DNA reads TGCGCCAGCAGCGCTCTAGCGGGAGGGAGCACCGGGGAGCTGTTTTTT. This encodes CASSALAGGSTGELFF.

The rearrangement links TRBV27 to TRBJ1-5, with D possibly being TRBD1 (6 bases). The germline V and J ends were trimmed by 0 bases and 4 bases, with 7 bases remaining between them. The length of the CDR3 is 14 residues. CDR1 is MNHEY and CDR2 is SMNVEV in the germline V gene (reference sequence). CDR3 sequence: CASSLSQGNQPQHF. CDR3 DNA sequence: TGTGCCAGCAGTTTATCCCAGGGGAATCAGCCCCAGCATTTT.

The CDR3 sequence: CASSWTGGNTIYF. CDR3 sequence (DNA): TGTGCCAGCAGTTGGACAGGGGGAAACACCATATATTTT. V usage is TRBV27 and J usage is TRBJ1-3, with 8 nucleotides matching TRBD1. Trimming at V came to 4 bases and at J to 4 bases, leaving 0 bases not matched to a gene. The CDR3 has 13 residues. The germline CDR1 and CDR2 sequences are MNHEY and SMNVEV (reference sequence).

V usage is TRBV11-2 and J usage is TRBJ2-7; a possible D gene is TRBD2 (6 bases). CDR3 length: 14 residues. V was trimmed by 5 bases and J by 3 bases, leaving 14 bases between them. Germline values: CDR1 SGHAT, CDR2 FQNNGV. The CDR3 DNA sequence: TGTGCCAGCAGCCCTCCTAGCGCTCTCTACGAGCAGTACTTC. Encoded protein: CASSPPSALYEQYF.

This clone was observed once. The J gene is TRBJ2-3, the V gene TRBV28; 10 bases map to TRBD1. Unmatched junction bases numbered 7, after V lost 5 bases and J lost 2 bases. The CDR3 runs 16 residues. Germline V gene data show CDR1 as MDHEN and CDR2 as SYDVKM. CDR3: CASSMGDRGFTDTQYF. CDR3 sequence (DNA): TGTGCCAGCAGTATGGGGGACAGGGGCTTCACAGATACGCAGTATTTT.

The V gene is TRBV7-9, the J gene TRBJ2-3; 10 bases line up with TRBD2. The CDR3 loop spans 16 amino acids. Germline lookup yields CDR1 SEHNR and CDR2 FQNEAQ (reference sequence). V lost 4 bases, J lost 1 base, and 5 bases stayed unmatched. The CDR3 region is CASSSRLAGGTDTQYF. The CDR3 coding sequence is TGTGCCAGCAGCTCCAGACTAGCGGGTGGCACAGATACGCAGTATTTT.

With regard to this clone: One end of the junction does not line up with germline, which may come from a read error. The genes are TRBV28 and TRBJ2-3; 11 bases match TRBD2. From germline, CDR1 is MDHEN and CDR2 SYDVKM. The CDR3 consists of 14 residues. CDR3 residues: CASSTSGRTDTRYF. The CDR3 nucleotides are TGTGCCAGCAGTACTAGCGGGAGAACAGATACGCGGTATTTT.

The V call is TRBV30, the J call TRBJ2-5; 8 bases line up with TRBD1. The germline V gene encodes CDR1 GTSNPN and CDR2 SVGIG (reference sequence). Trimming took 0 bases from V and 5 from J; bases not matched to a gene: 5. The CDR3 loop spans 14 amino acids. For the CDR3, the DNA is TGTGCCTGGAGTGTGGCAGGGGGCGCGGAGACCCAGTACTTC. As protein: CAWSVAGGAETQYF.

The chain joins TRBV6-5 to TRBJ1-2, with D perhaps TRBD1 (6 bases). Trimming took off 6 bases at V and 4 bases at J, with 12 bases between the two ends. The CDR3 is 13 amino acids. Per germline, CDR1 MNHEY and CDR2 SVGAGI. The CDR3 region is CASSQGLRYGYTF. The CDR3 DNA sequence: TGTGCCAGCAGCCAGGGGCTGCGCTATGGCTACACCTTC.

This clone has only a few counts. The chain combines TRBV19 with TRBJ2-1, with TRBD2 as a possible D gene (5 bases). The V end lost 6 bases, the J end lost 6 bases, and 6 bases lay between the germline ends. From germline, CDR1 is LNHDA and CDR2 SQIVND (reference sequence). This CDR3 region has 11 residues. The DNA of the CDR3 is TGTGCCAGTAGACTAGTCAATGAGCAGTTCTTC. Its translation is CASRLVNEQFF.

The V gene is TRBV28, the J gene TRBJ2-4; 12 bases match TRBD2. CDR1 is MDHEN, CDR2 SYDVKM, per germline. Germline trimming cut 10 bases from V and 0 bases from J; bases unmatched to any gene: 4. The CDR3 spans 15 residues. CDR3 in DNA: TGTGCCACCGGGACTAGCGGGCGAGCCAAAAACATTCAGTACTTC. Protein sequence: CATGTSGRAKNIQYF. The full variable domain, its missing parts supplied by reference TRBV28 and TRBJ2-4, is DVKVTQSSRYLVKRTGEKVFLECVQDMDHENMFWYRQDPGLGLRLIYFSYDVKMKEKGDIPEGYSVSREKKERFSLILESASTNQTSMYLCATGTSGRAKNIQYFGAGTRLSVL.

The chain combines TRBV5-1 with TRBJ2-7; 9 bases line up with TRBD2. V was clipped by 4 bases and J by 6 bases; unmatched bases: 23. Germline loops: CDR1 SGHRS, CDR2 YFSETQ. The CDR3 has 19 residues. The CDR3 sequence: CASSPSSSRGREGPSEQYF. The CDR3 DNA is TGCGCCAGCAGCCCCTCTTCCTCCAGAGGGCGGGAGGGCCCTTCCGAGCAGTACTTC.

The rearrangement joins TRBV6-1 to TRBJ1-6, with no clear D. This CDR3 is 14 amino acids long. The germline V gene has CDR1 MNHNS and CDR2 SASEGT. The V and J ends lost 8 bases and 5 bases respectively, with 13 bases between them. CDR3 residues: CASLLIADNSPLHF. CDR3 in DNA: TGTGCCAGCTTGCTGATTGCGGATAATTCACCCCTCCACTTT.

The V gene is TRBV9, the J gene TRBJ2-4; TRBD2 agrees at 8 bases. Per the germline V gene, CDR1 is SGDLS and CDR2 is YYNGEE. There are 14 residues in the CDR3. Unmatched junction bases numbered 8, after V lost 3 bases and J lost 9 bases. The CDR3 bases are TGTGCCAGCAGCGGGTTAGCGGGGCCAAGCATTCAGTACTTC. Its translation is CASSGLAGPSIQYF.

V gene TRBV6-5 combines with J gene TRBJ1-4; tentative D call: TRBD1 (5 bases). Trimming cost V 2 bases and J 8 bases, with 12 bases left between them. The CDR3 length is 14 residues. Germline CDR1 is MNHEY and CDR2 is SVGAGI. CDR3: CASSYRGLEEKLFF. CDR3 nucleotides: TGTGCCAGCAGTTACCGGGGGTTGGAGGAAAAACTGTTTTTT.

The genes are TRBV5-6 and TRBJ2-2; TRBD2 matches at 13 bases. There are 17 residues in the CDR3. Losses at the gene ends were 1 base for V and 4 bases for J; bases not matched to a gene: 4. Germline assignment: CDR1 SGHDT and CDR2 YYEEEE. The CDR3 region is CASSLLGTSGITGELFF. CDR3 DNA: TGTGCCAGCAGCTTGCTCGGGACTAGCGGGATCACCGGGGAGCTGTTTTTT.